This entry describes one T cell receptor beta chain. The antigen remains unidentified. Reverse transcription of about 0.45 to 1 ug RNA used random hexamers. TCRdb called the immunoSEQ multiplex PCR reads again in MiXCR, with one record for every CDR3 protein. The sample lists about 300,000 distinct CDR3 sequences, roughly 85% occurring once. The data belong to a study of CD8 T cells in Susac syndrome. Germline V gives CDR1 SEHNR, CDR2 FQNEAQ (reference sequence). The CDR3 covers 12 residues. V was trimmed by 5 bases and J by 8 bases, leaving 10 bases between them. General study results and limits: The study recognized that its TCR sequencing and HLA analysis covered a relatively small number of individuals.

FACS was used to enrich TEMRA cells, whereas the CD8+ and CD4+ T cells were obtained by negative isolation. Sequences were obtained from CD8+ T cells from PBMCs. The clonotype originates from a human donor with multiple sclerosis. V gene TRBV7-9 combines with J gene TRBJ1-3; no reliable D call. CDR3 coding DNA: TGTGCCAGCAGCCCAGGCGGCGACACCATATATTTT. It encodes CASSPGGDTIYF.